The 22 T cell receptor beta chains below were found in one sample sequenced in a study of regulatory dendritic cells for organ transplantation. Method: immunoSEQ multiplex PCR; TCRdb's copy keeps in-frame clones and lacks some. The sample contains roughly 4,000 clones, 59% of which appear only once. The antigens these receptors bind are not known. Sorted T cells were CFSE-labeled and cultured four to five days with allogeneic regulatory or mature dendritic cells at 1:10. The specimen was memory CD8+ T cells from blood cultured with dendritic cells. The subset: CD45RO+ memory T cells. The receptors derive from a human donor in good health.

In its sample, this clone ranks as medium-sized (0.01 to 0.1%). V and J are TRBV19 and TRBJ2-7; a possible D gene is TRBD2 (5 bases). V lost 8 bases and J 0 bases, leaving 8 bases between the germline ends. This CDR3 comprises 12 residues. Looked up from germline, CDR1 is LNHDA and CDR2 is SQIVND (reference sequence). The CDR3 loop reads CASGSSSYEQYF. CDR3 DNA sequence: TGTGCCAGTGGGAGCAGCTCCTACGAGCAGTACTTC.

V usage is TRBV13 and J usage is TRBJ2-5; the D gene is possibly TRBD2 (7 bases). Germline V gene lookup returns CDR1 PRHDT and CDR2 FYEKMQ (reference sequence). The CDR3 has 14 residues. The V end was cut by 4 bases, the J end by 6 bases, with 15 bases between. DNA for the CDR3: TGTGCCAGCAGCTCGGGCGGGGGCGGAAAGACCCAGTACTTC. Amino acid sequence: CASSSGGGGKTQYF.

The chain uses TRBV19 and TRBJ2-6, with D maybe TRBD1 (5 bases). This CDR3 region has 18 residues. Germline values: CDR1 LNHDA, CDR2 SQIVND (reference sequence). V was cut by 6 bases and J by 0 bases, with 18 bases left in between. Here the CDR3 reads CASSPLEQALSGANVLTF. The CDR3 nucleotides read TGTGCCAGTAGCCCCCTGGAACAGGCCCTCTCTGGGGCCAACGTCCTGACTTTC. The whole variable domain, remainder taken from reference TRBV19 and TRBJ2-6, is DGGITQSPKYLFRKEGQNVTLSCEQNLNHDAMYWYRQDPGQGLRLIYYSQIVNDFQKGDIAEGYSVSREKKESFPLTVTSAQKNPTAFYLCASSPLEQALSGANVLTFGAGSRLTVL.

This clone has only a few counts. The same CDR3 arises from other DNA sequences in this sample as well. The CDR3 reads CASSPGGTEAFF. Here the CDR3 DNA reads TGTGCCAGCAGCCCGGGGGGGACTGAAGCTTTCTTT. This rearrangement joins TRBV7-9 to TRBJ1-1; the D gene is possibly TRBD1 (5 bases). CDR3 length: 12 amino acids. Germline assignment: CDR1 SEHNR and CDR2 FQNEAQ (reference sequence). V shed 5 bases and J shed 5 bases, with 9 bases lying between them.

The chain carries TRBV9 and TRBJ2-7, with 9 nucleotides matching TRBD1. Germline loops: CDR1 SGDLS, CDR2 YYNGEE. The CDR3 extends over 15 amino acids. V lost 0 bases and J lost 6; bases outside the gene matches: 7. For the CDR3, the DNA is TGTGCCAGCAGCGTAGCGGGAACAGGGGGCAGCGAGCAGTACTTC. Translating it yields CASSVAGTGGSEQYF.

The CDR3 protein is CASSLAGQGPLFGRTEAFF. For the CDR3, the DNA is TGTGCCAGCAGCTTGGCCGGACAGGGGCCGCTCTTTGGTCGAACTGAAGCTTTCTTT. The chain employs TRBV5-8 and TRBJ1-1, with TRBD1 matching 9 bases. The CDR3 covers 19 residues. Per the germline V gene, CDR1 is SGHTS and CDR2 is YDEGEE. The V and J ends lost 0 bases and 5 bases, in that order; junction bases with no gene match: 17.

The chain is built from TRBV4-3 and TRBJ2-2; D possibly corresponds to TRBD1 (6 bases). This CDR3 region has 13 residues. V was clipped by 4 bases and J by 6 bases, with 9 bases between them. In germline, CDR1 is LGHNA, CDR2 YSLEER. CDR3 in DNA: TGCGCCAGCAGCCTCAGGGGTGCCGGGGAGCTGTTTTTT. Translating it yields CASSLRGAGELFF.

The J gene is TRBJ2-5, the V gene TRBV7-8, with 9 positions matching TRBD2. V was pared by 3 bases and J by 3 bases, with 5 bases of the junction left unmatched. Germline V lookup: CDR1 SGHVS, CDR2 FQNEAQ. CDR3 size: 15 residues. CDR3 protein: CASSFPLAGKETQYF. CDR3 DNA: TGTGCCAGCAGCTTCCCACTAGCGGGTAAAGAGACCCAGTACTTC.

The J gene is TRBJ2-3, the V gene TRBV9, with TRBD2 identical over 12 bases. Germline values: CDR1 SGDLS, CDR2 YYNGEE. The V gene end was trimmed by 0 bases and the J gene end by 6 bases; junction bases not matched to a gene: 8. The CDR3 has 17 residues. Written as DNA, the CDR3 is TGTGCCAGCAGCGTAGAGTCTAGCGGGGGGGCCCGGGATACGCAGTATTTT. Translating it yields CASSVESSGGARDTQYF.

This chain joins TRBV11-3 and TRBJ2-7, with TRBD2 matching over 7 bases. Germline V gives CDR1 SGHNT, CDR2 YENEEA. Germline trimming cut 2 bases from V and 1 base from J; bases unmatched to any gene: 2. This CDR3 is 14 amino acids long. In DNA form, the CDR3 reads TGTGCCAGCAGCTTACTCGGGGGGTCCTACGAGCAGTACTTC. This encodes CASSLLGGSYEQYF.

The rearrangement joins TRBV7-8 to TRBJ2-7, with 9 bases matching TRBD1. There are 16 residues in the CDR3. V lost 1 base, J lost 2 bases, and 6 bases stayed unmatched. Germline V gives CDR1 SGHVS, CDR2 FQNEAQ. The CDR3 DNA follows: TGTGCCAGCAGCTTAGAGACCGGGACAGGGCCCTACGAGCAGTACTTC. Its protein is CASSLETGTGPYEQYF.

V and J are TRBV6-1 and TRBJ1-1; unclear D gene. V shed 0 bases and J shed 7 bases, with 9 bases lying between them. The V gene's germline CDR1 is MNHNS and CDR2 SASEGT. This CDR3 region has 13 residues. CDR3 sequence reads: CASSEALRGEAFF. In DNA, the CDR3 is TGTGCCAGCAGTGAAGCGCTTCGGGGTGAAGCTTTCTTT.

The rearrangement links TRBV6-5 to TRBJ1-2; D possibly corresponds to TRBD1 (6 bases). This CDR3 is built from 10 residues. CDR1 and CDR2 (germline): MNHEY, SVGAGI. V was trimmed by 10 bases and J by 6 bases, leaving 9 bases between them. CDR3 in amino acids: CATWTDGYTF. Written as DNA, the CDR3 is TGTGCCACCTGGACAGATGGCTACACCTTC.

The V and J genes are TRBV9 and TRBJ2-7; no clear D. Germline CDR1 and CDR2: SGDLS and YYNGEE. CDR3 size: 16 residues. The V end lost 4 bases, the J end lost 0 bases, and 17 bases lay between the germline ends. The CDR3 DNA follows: TGTGCCAGCAGCTCCACAGCAGGAACCTTCTCCTACGAGCAGTACTTC. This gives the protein CASSSTAGTFSYEQYF. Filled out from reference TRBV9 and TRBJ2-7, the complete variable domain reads DSGVTQTPKHLITATGQRVTLRCSPRSGDLSVYWYQQSLDQGLQFLIQYYNGEERAKGNILERFSAQQFPDLHSELNLSSLELGDSALYFCASSSTAGTFSYEQYFGPGTRLTVT.

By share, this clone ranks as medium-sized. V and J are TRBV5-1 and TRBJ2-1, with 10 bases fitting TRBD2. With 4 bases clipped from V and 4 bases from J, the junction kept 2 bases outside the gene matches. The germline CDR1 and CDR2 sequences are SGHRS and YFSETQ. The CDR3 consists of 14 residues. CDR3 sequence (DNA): TGCGCCAGCAGCGGAGCGGGGGGGTACAATGAGCAGTTCTTC. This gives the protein CASSGAGGYNEQFF.

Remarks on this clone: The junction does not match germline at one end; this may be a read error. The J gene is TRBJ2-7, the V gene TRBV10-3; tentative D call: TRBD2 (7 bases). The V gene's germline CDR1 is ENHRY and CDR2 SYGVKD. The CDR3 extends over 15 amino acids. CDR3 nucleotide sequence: TGTGCCAGCAGTGAATATGGGGGGGCCGACTACGAGCAGTACTTC. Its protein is CASSEYGGADYEQYF.

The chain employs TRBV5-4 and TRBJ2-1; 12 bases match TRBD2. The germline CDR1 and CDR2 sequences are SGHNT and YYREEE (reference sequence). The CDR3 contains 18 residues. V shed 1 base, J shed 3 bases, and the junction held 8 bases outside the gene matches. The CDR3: CASSLPPSGGVFYNEQFF. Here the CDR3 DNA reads TGTGCCAGCAGCTTGCCCCCTAGCGGGGGGGTTTTCTACAATGAGCAGTTCTTC. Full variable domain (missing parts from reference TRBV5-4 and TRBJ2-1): ETGVTQSPTHLIKTRGQQVTLRCSSQSGHNTVSWYQQALGQGPQFIFQYYREEENGRGNFPPRFSGLQFPNYSSELNVNALELDDSALYLCASSLPPSGGVFYNEQFFGPGTRLTVL.

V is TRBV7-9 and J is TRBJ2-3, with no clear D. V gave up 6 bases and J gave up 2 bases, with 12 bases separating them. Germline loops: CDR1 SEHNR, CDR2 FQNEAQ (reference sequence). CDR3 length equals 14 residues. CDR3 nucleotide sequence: TGTGCCAGCAGAGCCTCTGACAACACAGATACGCAGTATTTT. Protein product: CASRASDNTDTQYF.

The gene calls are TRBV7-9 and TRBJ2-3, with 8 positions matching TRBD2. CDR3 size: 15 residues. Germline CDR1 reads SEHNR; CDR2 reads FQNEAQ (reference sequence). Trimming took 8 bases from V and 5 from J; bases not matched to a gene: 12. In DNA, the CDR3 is TGTGCCAGCCGTCTGGGCGGGGGGCCTCAAGATACGCAGTATTTT. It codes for CASRLGGGPQDTQYF.

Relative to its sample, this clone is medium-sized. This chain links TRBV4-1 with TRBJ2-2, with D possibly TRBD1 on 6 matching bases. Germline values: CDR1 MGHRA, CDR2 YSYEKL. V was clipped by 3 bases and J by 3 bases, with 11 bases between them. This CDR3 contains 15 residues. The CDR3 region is CASSHATGYTGELFF. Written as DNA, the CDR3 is TGCGCCAGCAGCCACGCCACAGGGTACACCGGGGAGCTGTTTTTT.

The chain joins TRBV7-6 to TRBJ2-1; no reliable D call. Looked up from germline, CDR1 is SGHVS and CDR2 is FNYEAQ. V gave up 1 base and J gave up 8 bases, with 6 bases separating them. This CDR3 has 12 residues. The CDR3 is CASSLVADEQFF. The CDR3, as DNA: TGTGCCAGCAGCTTAGTAGCCGATGAGCAGTTCTTC.

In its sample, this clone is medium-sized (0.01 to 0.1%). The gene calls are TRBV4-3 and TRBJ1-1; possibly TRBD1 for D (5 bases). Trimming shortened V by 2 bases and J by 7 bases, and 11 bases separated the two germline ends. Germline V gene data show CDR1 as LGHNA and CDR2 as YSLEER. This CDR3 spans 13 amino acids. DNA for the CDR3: TGCGCCAGCAGCCAATGGGGAGGGGATGAAGCTTTCTTT. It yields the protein CASSQWGGDEAFF.